What follows are 15 T cell receptor beta chains derived from one specimen sequenced in a study of blood T cell repertoires in COVID-19. Measured with immunoSEQ multiplex PCR; TCRdb has only the in-frame clones, and not every one. There are roughly 78,000 clones in the sample; 80% occur only once, and roughly 13% lies in the top ten. The sample consisted of peripheral blood. The receptors were sampled from a man aged 45-65 years with COVID-19, enrolled during active disease.

This sequence joins TRBV5-1 and TRBJ2-7; D gene ambiguous. V lost 0 bases to trimming and J lost 2 bases, with 6 bases between them. Germline V lookup: CDR1 SGHRS, CDR2 YFSETQ. The CDR3 runs 13 residues. CDR3 region: CASSLAIAYEQYF. CDR3 coding DNA: TGCGCCAGCAGCTTGGCCATTGCCTACGAGCAGTACTTC.

This rearrangement joins TRBV27 to TRBJ2-7; maybe TRBD1 (6 bases). The V and J ends lost 5 bases and 4 bases respectively, with 18 bases between them. The CDR3 contains 15 residues. Germline V gene data show CDR1 as MNHEY and CDR2 as SMNVEV (reference sequence). Written as DNA, the CDR3 is TGTGCCAGCAGTCCCAGACAGGCCCCTCAGTACGAGCAGTACTTC. Translation: CASSPRQAPQYEQYF.

The gene calls are TRBV4-1 and TRBJ1-6, with 7 nucleotides matching TRBD1. V dropped 0 bases and J dropped 12; count of bases not matched to a gene: 17. This CDR3 is built from 18 residues. CDR1 is MGHRA and CDR2 is YSYEKL in the germline V gene. The CDR3 DNA reads TGCGCCAGCAGCCAAGATTCCGTAAGACAGGGCCGATTAATACCCCTCCACTTT. Protein product: CASSQDSVRQGRLIPLHF.

The rearrangement links TRBV13 to TRBJ2-2; perhaps TRBD1 as D (5 bases). Germline V gene lookup returns CDR1 PRHDT and CDR2 FYEKMQ (reference sequence). The CDR3 is 14 residues long. V shed 5 bases and J shed 4 bases, with 11 bases lying between them. CDR3 sequence: CASSERTSTGELFF. CDR3 DNA sequence: TGTGCCAGCAGCGAAAGGACATCCACCGGGGAGCTGTTTTTT.

This clone has only a few counts. The chain couples TRBV6-5 to TRBJ2-7; 8 positions agree with TRBD2. Trimming at V came to 9 bases and at J to 3 bases, leaving 7 bases not matched to a gene. This CDR3 spans 13 amino acids. Germline values: CDR1 MNHEY, CDR2 SVGAGI. The CDR3 region has the DNA TGTGCCAGTCACAGGCGGGAGGTCTACGAGCAGTACTTC. Its protein is CASHRREVYEQYF.

The chain links TRBV18 to TRBJ2-5; 10 nucleotides line up with TRBD2. V shed 1 base, J shed 2 bases, and the junction held 4 bases outside the gene matches. CDR1 KGHSH and CDR2 LQKENI come from the germline V gene. There are 16 residues in the CDR3. Written as DNA, the CDR3 is TGTGCCAGCTCACCACTCTTAGCGGGAGGACAAGAGACCCAGTACTTC. Its protein product is CASSPLLAGGQETQYF.

The chain recombines TRBV6-5 with TRBJ2-7; a weak D match, TRBD2 (7 bases). Deletions cut 10 bases from V and 4 bases from J, with 20 bases between. The CDR3 consists of 14 residues. The germline gives CDR1 MNHEY, CDR2 SVGAGI. Here the CDR3 reads CATLGGGAAYEQYF. CDR3 nucleotides: TGTGCCACCCTCGGAGGGGGGGCTGCTTACGAGCAGTACTTC.

This sequence joins TRBV6-6 and TRBJ2-3; 8 bases are a match to TRBD2. The CDR3 consists of 16 residues. The trim removed 5 bases at V and 3 bases at J, leaving 10 bases unmatched. The V gene's germline CDR1 is MNHNY and CDR2 SVGAGI (reference sequence). In DNA form, the CDR3 reads TGTGCCAGCAGTAATGGACTAGCCTTTGAAACAGATACGCAGTATTTT. Its translation: CASSNGLAFETDTQYF.

The genes are TRBV28 and TRBJ2-7; TRBD1 matches at 9 bases. J gave up 4 bases and V 6 bases, and 10 bases lay outside the gene matches. Germline V gene sequence: CDR1 MDHEN, CDR2 SYDVKM. The CDR3 covers 15 residues. The CDR3 loop is CASRPRDRVSYEQYF. CDR3 sequence (DNA): TGTGCCAGCAGGCCCAGGGACAGGGTGAGTTACGAGCAGTACTTC. Filled out from reference TRBV28 and TRBJ2-7, the complete variable domain reads DVKVTQSSRYLVKRTGEKVFLECVQDMDHENMFWYRQDPGLGLRLIYFSYDVKMKEKGDIPEGYSVSREKKERFSLILESASTNQTSMYLCASRPRDRVSYEQYFGPGTRLTVT.

The V call is TRBV3-1 (or the pseudogene TRBV3-2), the J call TRBJ1-4; TRBD1 might be the D (6 bases). From germline, CDR1 is LGHDT and CDR2 YNNKEL (reference sequence). V was pared by 5 bases and J by 7 bases, with 14 bases between. The CDR3 extends over 14 amino acids. The CDR3 sequence: CASSKQGAGEKLFF. CDR3 nucleotides: TGTGCCAGCAGCAAACAGGGTGCAGGTGAAAAACTGTTTTTT.

This chain connects TRBV11-2 to TRBJ2-7; 10 nucleotides agree with TRBD1. The CDR3 is 15 residues long. Trimming took 8 bases from V and 5 from J; bases not matched to a gene: 12. Germline CDR1 and CDR2: SGHAT and FQNNGV. The DNA for the CDR3 is TGTGCCAGCTCGTTAGAGGGACAGGGGTTCAACGAGCAGTACTTC. It is translated as CASSLEGQGFNEQYF. The whole variable domain, filled in from reference TRBV11-2 and TRBJ2-7, reads EAGVAQSPRYKIIEKRQSVAFWCNPISGHATLYWYQQILGQGPKLLIQFQNNGVVDDSQLPKDRFSAERLKGVDSTLKIQPAKLEDSAVYLCASSLEGQGFNEQYFGPGTRLTVT.

The chain carries TRBV27 and TRBJ2-6, with TRBD1 identical over 12 bases. Germline assignment: CDR1 MNHEY and CDR2 SMNVEV (reference sequence). The CDR3 spans 20 residues. J gave up 6 bases and V 6 bases, and 18 bases lay outside the gene matches. The DNA for the CDR3 is TGTGCCAGCAGCCTGCGGGGACAGGGGGCCCCCTCTCTTCAGGCCAACGTCCTGACTTTC. Its protein product is CASSLRGQGAPSLQANVLTF. Looking up the rest from reference TRBV27 and TRBJ2-6 gives the full variable domain: EAQVTQNPRYLITVTGKKLTVTCSQNMNHEYMSWYRQDPGLGLRQIYYSMNVEVTDKGDVPEGYKVSRKEKRNFPLILESPSPNQTSLYFCASSLRGQGAPSLQANVLTFGAGSRLTVL.

The chain recombines TRBV5-6 with TRBJ1-3, with 7 nucleotides matching TRBD1. After removal of 4 bases from V and 0 bases from J, the junction contained 10 bases not matched to a gene. The CDR3 is 17 residues long. CDR1 and CDR2 (germline): SGHDT, YYEEEE. CDR3 residues: CASSGPGQAHSGNTIYF. The DNA for the CDR3 is TGTGCCAGCAGCGGCCCCGGACAGGCCCACTCTGGAAACACCATATATTTT. The complete variable domain, with remaining parts taken from reference TRBV5-6 and TRBJ1-3, reads DAGVTQSPTHLIKTRGQQVTLRCSPKSGHDTVSWYQQALGQGPQFIFQYYEEEERQRGNFPDRFSGHQFPNYSSELNVNALLLGDSALYLCASSGPGQAHSGNTIYFGEGSWLTVV.

This sequence joins TRBV28 and TRBJ1-1; TRBD1 matches 7 bases. The length of the CDR3 is 13 residues. Germline assignment: CDR1 MDHEN and CDR2 SYDVKM. J lost 7 bases, V lost 7 bases, and 9 bases had no gene match. CDR3 region: CASTRRGQSEAFF. As DNA, the CDR3 is TGTGCCAGCACCCGTAGGGGACAGAGTGAAGCTTTCTTT.

The CDR3 bases are TGTGCCAGTAGTATCGATGGGGGGGTGGACACTGAAGCTTTCTTT. Encoded protein: CASSIDGGVDTEAFF. The V gene is TRBV19, the J gene TRBJ1-1, with D possibly TRBD1 on 5 matching bases. V lost 3 bases, J lost 3 bases, and 14 bases lay in between. Germline V CDR1 and CDR2: LNHDA, SQIVND (reference sequence). The CDR3 has 15 amino acids.